This passage covers 27 T cell receptor beta chains from one sample sequenced in a study of regulatory T cells in long-lasting Graves disease. CDR3 regions were amplified by Arm-PCR using iRepertoire HTBI primers to build TCR beta libraries. TCRdb processed the multiplex PCR reads anew with MiXCR; each CDR3 protein has one entry. The sample carries about 620,000 distinct CDR3 sequences, about 16% recorded once. Time point described: newly diagnosed GD, antithyroid drugs for less than 3 months. After RNA was extracted from PBMCs, the TCR library was made from it. The same sample was also studied in work on T cells in Graves' hyperthyroidism and ophthalmopathy.

Source: peripheral blood mononuclear cells (PBMCs), taken at new diagnosis, from a patient treated with antithyroid drugs. These receptors all come from a woman in her thirties with Graves disease.

Worth noting for this clonotype: A much larger clone lies a single base off, so this may be a read error. The chain uses TRBV20-1 and TRBJ1-4; the match to TRBD1 covers 7 bases. V gave up 1 base and J gave up 8 bases; unmatched junction bases: 7. Germline V CDR1 and CDR2: DFQATT, SNEGSKA (reference sequence). The CDR3 sequence is 14 residues long. The chain's CDR3 is CSARGGTVGEKLFF. In DNA form, the CDR3 reads TGCAGTGCTAGAGGAGGGACAGTCGGGGAAAAACTGTTTTTT.

The chain carries TRBV19 and TRBJ1-5, with a tentative D call TRBD1 (5 bases). Germline CDR1 LNHDA, CDR2 SQIVND (reference sequence). V was trimmed by 3 bases and J by 8 bases, leaving 14 bases between them. The CDR3 contains 14 residues. CDR3 loop: CASSMGGPGEPQHF. CDR3 bases: TGTGCCAGTAGTATGGGGGGTCCCGGGGAGCCCCAGCATTTT.

The V and J genes are TRBV7-3 and TRBJ2-2, with D perhaps TRBD1 (6 bases). Trimming took off 5 bases at V and 4 bases at J, with 17 bases between the two ends. This CDR3 spans 16 amino acids. Germline CDR1 SGHTA, CDR2 FQGTGA. CDR3 sequence reads: CASSLQSGTSTGELFF. The CDR3 coding sequence is TGTGCCAGCAGCCTACAATCCGGGACAAGCACCGGGGAGCTGTTTTTT.

This clonotype was recorded a few times. The gene calls are TRBV19 and TRBJ2-3, with unresolved D. CDR1 is LNHDA and CDR2 is SQIVND in the germline V gene (reference sequence). V lost 5 bases, J lost 0 bases, and 12 bases lay in between. The CDR3 contains 15 residues. The CDR3 coding sequence is TGTGCCAGTAGTTCGCGACCGGGTAGCACAGATACGCAGTATTTT. Translation: CASSSRPGSTDTQYF.

V usage is TRBV28 and J usage is TRBJ2-7; perhaps TRBD1 as D (7 bases). Trimming cost V 5 bases and J 2 bases, with 31 bases left between them. Germline-derived CDR1 and CDR2 are MDHEN and SYDVKM. The CDR3 covers 20 residues. The CDR3 coding sequence is TGTGCCAGCAGTCTAAATGCGTGGAGGGGGCCGACTCGACGGGCCTACGAGCAGTACTTC. Protein product: CASSLNAWRGPTRRAYEQYF.

This clonotype has at least ten counts. The chain uses TRBV6-2 or TRBV6-3 and TRBJ1-1, with D unclear. CDR1 MNHEY and CDR2 SVGEGT come from the germline V gene. Trimming cost V 5 bases and J 5 bases, with 12 bases left between them. The CDR3 contains 13 residues. The CDR3 here is CASSRAQETEAFF. In DNA form, the CDR3 reads TGTGCCAGCAGTCGGGCCCAGGAGACTGAAGCTTTCTTT.

This clonotype was seen a few times. At one end the junction does not follow the germline gene, possibly because of a read error. The chain employs TRBV30 and TRBJ2-1; D may be TRBD1 (5 bases). The CDR3 length is 12 residues. CDR1 is GTSNPN, CDR2 SVGIG, per germline (reference sequence). CDR3 residues: CAWSVPGVWGIF. CDR3 DNA sequence: TGTGCCTGGAGTGTACCCGGAGTATGGGGCATCTTC.

This clonotype has more than one count but fewer than ten. The chain uses TRBV29-1 and TRBJ1-3; unclear D gene. The CDR3 has 15 residues. V was cut by 7 bases and J by 1 base, with 17 bases left in between. The germline V gene has CDR1 SQVTM and CDR2 ANQGSEA. The CDR3 spells CSARVPSDSGNTIYF. In DNA form, the CDR3 reads TGCAGCGCTCGGGTGCCTAGCGATTCTGGAAACACCATATATTTT.

This clonotype came up many times. The V call is TRBV11-2, the J call TRBJ2-7; D possibly matches TRBD1 or TRBD2 (5 bases each). The V end was cut by 5 bases, the J end by 9 bases, with 32 bases between. The CDR3 totals 18 residues. Germline V CDR1 and CDR2: SGHAT, FQNNGV. The CDR3 reads CASSQRSLGIGVLVGQYF. CDR3 in DNA: TGTGCCAGCAGCCAAAGGAGCCTCGGGATAGGGGTTCTAGTTGGGCAGTACTTC.

This clonotype was seen a single time. The chain is built from TRBV29-1 and TRBJ1-2, with 8 bases lining up with TRBD1. This CDR3 spans 14 amino acids. Germline CDR1 reads SQVTM; CDR2 reads ANQGSEA. The J segment lost 4 bases and the V segment lost 5 bases, leaving 9 bases of the junction unmatched. Here the CDR3 DNA reads TGCAGCGTTCCCCACGAAACAGGGGGCTATGGCTACACCTTC. Translation gives CSVPHETGGYGYTF. Together with reference TRBV29-1 and TRBJ1-2, the CDR3 gives the full variable domain: SAVISQKPSRDICQRGTSLTIQCQVDSQVTMMFWYRQQPGQSLTLIATANQGSEATYESGFVIDKFPISRPNLTFSTLTVSNMSPEDSSIYLCSVPHETGGYGYTFGSGTRLTVV.

The table lists this clonotype with many counts. V usage is TRBV28 and J usage is TRBJ2-1; D tentatively reads TRBD1 or TRBD2 (5 bases each). The CDR3 is made up of 14 amino acids. Germline loops: CDR1 MDHEN, CDR2 SYDVKM. Trimming shortened V by 2 bases and J by 5 bases, and 10 bases separated the two germline ends. As DNA, the CDR3 is TGTGCCAGCAGTTTAGCTCGGGACCACAATGAGCAGTTCTTC. Protein sequence: CASSLARDHNEQFF.

The chain recombines TRBV10-3 with TRBJ2-3; D call uncertain. CDR3 length: 13 residues. V was trimmed by 6 bases and J by 2 bases, leaving 9 bases between them. Germline assignment: CDR1 ENHRY and CDR2 SYGVKD. The CDR3 nucleotides read TGTGCCATCAGAATCTATTCCACAGATACGCAGTATTTT. Translated, it gives CAIRIYSTDTQYF.

This clonotype appeared a few times. The genes are TRBV18 and TRBJ2-3; perhaps TRBD1 as D (5 bases). V was clipped by 3 bases and J by 2 bases, with 9 bases between them. The germline V gene encodes CDR1 KGHSH and CDR2 LQKENI. CDR3 length equals 14 residues. The CDR3 here is CASSPQGLTDTQYF. The CDR3 DNA is TGTGCCAGCTCACCGCAGGGCCTCACAGATACGCAGTATTTT. The whole variable domain, filled in from reference TRBV18 and TRBJ2-3, reads NAGVMQNPRHLVRRRGQEARLRCSPMKGHSHVYWYRQLPEEGLKFMVYLQKENIIDESGMPKERFSAEFPKEGPSILRIQQVVRGDSAAYFCASSPQGLTDTQYFGPGTRLTVL.

Remarks on this clonotype: A read error may explain this, as a much larger clone is one base away. The chain combines TRBV29-1 with TRBJ2-7; D possibly corresponds to TRBD1 (5 bases). Germline loops: CDR1 SQVTM, CDR2 ANQGSEA. This CDR3 is 11 amino acids long. In DNA, the CDR3 is TGCAGCGTTGAAGGGGGCTACGAGCGGTACTTC. Protein product: CSVEGGYERYF.

The chain has TRBV3-1 and TRBJ1-4, with unresolved D. Germline V lookup: CDR1 LGHDT, CDR2 YNNKEL (reference sequence). The CDR3 has 13 residues. Trimming took 4 bases from V and 8 from J, leaving 11 bases between them. The CDR3 protein is CASSPAPGEKLFF. The CDR3 nucleotides read TGTGCCAGCAGCCCAGCCCCGGGGGAAAAACTGTTTTTT.

This clonotype was seen at least ten times. This chain uses TRBV30 with TRBJ2-1, with D uncertain. Trimming removed 5 bases at V and 9 bases at J, with 11 bases between. Germline CDR1 GTSNPN, CDR2 SVGIG (reference sequence). CDR3 length: 11 amino acids. The CDR3 here is CAWATAVEQFF. The CDR3, as DNA: TGTGCCTGGGCCACGGCGGTTGAGCAGTTCTTC.

Points on this clonotype: An end of the junction differs from the germline gene, which may be a read error. CDR3 in DNA: TGTGCCGGCAGCCAAGATACCCTCAGCGGAGGGGCCCAGCATTTT. Amino acid sequence: CAGSQDTLSGGAQHF. This rearrangement joins TRBV3-1 to TRBJ1-5, with TRBD1 as a possible D gene (5 bases). The CDR3 totals 15 residues. The germline CDR1 and CDR2 sequences are LGHDT and YNNKEL (reference sequence).

The sample holds a few counts of this clonotype. The chain employs TRBV11-2 and TRBJ2-6; the D gene could be TRBD1 or TRBD2 (5 bases each). V lost 5 bases, J lost 5 bases, and 19 bases lay in between. Germline V CDR1 and CDR2: SGHAT, FQNNGV. This CDR3 comprises 17 residues. CDR3 DNA sequence: TGTGCCAGCAGCCCCCGAGGGGCTGGGTCACGGGCCAACGTCCTGACTTTC. It translates to CASSPRGAGSRANVLTF.

This clonotype appeared many times. The chain carries TRBV6-2 or TRBV6-3 and TRBJ2-3, with 14 bases lining up with TRBD2. CDR3 length: 19 residues. The V gene end was trimmed by 5 bases and the J gene end by 6 bases; junction bases not matched to a gene: 16. CDR1 MNHEY and CDR2 SVGEGT come from the germline V gene. The CDR3 coding sequence is TGTGCCAGCAGTGAAGCGGGGACCGGGACTAGCGGGAGACCCGATACGCAGTATTTT. This gives the protein CASSEAGTGTSGRPDTQYF.

The chain has TRBV6-4 and TRBJ2-3; TRBD2 matches 9 bases. J was trimmed by 1 base and V by 8 bases; bases with no gene match: 10. The CDR3 sequence is 16 residues long. The germline CDR1 and CDR2 sequences are MRHNA and SNTAGT. This CDR3 is CASAAGGDGGTDTQYF. CDR3 nucleotide sequence: TGTGCCAGCGCAGCGGGAGGAGACGGAGGCACAGATACGCAGTATTTT.

At least ten counts were recorded for this clonotype. The rearrangement uses TRBV28 and TRBJ1-5; the D gene is possibly TRBD1 (6 bases). V dropped 5 bases and J dropped 3 bases, with 17 bases sitting between them. The germline V gene has CDR1 MDHEN and CDR2 SYDVKM. The CDR3 consists of 16 residues. The CDR3 DNA follows: TGTGCCAGCAGTCAAAGACAGGCCAGGAACAATCAGCCCCAGCATTTT. As protein: CASSQRQARNNQPQHF.

This chain uses TRBV5-1 with TRBJ2-7, with D tentatively TRBD2 (5 bases). Germline V gene lookup returns CDR1 SGHRS and CDR2 YFSETQ. V lost 3 bases, J lost 1 base, and 8 bases lay in between. CDR3 length: 13 residues. The CDR3 DNA sequence: TGCGCCAGCAGCTCCACTAGGTCCTACGAGCAGTACTTC. Translation gives CASSSTRSYEQYF.

J is TRBJ2-7 and V is TRBV14; perhaps TRBD1 as D (6 bases). Germline V gene data show CDR1 as SGHDN and CDR2 as FVKESK. Trimming took off 4 bases at V and 7 bases at J, with 20 bases between the two ends. This CDR3 region has 15 residues. The CDR3 reads CASSPLTGLVWEQYF. The CDR3, as DNA: TGTGCCAGCAGCCCCCTTACAGGGCTAGTCTGGGAGCAGTACTTC.

CDR3 sequence (DNA): TGCGCCAGCAGCCAAGAGGCCCTAGCGGGAGTGGGGAACAATGAGCAGTTCTTC. It is translated as CASSQEALAGVGNNEQFF. The chain recombines TRBV4-1 with TRBJ2-1; 10 bases fit TRBD2. The CDR3 extends over 18 amino acids. V trimming: 0 bases; J trimming: 5 bases; junction bases outside the gene matches: 10. Germline V CDR1 and CDR2: MGHRA, YSYEKL.

This clonotype was seen many times. The chain combines TRBV11-2 with TRBJ2-4, with 7 nucleotides matching TRBD1. The CDR3 sequence is 17 residues long. Germline CDR1 and CDR2: SGHAT and FQNNGV. The V and J ends lost 1 base and 0 bases, in that order; junction bases with no gene match: 6. This chain's CDR3 is CASSLGFGTVAKNIQYF. CDR3 nucleotide sequence: TGTGCCAGCAGCTTAGGGTTCGGGACAGTAGCCAAAAACATTCAGTACTTC.

The chain is built from TRBV28 and TRBJ2-2; D perhaps matches TRBD1 (6 bases). Germline CDR1 and CDR2: MDHEN and SYDVKM. Trimming removed 7 bases at V and 6 bases at J, with 18 bases between. The CDR3 length is 15 residues. The CDR3 DNA reads as TGTGCCAGCACTCCGGCAGGGGTGTGGTCCGGGGAGCTGTTTTTT. Its translation is CASTPAGVWSGELFF.

This clonotype was counted a few times. The chain uses TRBV9 and TRBJ2-1; D gene uncertain. The CDR3 runs 15 residues. Germline CDR1 is SGDLS and CDR2 is YYNGEE. The V gene lost 0 bases and the J gene lost 2 bases, with 9 bases spanning the gap. The CDR3 reads CASSVDPGAYNEQFF. CDR3 sequence (DNA): TGTGCCAGCAGCGTAGATCCTGGGGCCTACAATGAGCAGTTCTTC.